This TCR beta chain was retrieved from a study of regulatory T cells in long-lasting Graves disease. As for time point: newly diagnosed GD, antithyroid drugs for less than 3 months. From PBMCs, RNA was extracted and then used to make the TCR library. Arm-PCR of CDR3 regions with iRepertoire HTBI primers generated TCR beta libraries. TCRdb re-derived calls from the multiplex PCR reads in MiXCR, one entry per CDR3 protein. The sample has fewer than 550,000 distinct CDR3 sequences; around 15% are singletons. CDR1 is KGHSH and CDR2 is LQKENI in the germline V gene. V dropped 5 bases and J dropped 4; count of bases not matched to a gene: 8. The CDR3 runs 15 residues. These sequences were also reported in another study, on T cells in Graves' hyperthyroidism and ophthalmopathy.

The V gene is TRBV18, the J gene TRBJ2-3; 8 positions agree with TRBD1. The sample in question was peripheral blood mononuclear cells (PBMCs), obtained at new diagnosis, from a patient treated with antithyroid drugs. The sequence was obtained from a young woman with Graves disease. The CDR3 reads CASSTLGQGSDTQYF. In nucleotides, the CDR3 is TGTGCCAGCTCAACCCTCGGACAGGGCTCAGATACGCAGTATTTT. The complete variable domain, with remaining parts taken from reference TRBV18 and TRBJ2-3, reads NAGVMQNPRHLVRRRGQEARLRCSPMKGHSHVYWYRQLPEEGLKFMVYLQKENIIDESGMPKERFSAEFPKEGPSILRIQQVVRGDSAAYFCASSTLGQGSDTQYFGPGTRLTVL.